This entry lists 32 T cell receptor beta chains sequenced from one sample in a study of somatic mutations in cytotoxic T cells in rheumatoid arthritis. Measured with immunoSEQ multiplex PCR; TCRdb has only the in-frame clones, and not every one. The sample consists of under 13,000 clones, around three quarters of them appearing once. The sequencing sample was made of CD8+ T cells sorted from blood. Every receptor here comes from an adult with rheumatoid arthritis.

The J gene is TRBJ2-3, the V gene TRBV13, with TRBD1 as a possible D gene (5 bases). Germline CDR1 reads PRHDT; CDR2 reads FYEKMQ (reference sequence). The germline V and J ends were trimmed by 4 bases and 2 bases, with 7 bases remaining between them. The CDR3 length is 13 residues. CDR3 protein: CASSSGPTDTQYF. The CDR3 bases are TGTGCCAGCAGCTCAGGGCCCACAGATACGCAGTATTTT.

CDR3 nucleotide sequence: TGTGCCTGGAGTGTAGCAGGACGAGGCCCAGACGAGCAGTACTTC. Translated, it gives CAWSVAGRGPDEQYF. The rearrangement uses TRBV30 and TRBJ2-7; D call uncertain. CDR3 size: 15 residues. Germline lookup yields CDR1 GTSNPN and CDR2 SVGIG (reference sequence). V lost 0 bases and J 5 bases, leaving 17 bases between the germline ends.

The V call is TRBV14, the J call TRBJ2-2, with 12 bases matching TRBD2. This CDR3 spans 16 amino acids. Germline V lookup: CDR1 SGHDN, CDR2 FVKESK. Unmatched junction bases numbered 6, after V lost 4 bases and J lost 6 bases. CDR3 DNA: TGTGCCAGCAGCCTTCTAGCGGGAGGGTACGCCGGGGAGCTGTTTTTT. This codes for CASSLLAGGYAGELFF.

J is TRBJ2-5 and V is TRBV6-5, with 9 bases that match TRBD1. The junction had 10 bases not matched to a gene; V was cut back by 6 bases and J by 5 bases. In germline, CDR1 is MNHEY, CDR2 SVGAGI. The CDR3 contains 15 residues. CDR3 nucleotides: TGTGCCAGCAGCCTGCGGACAGGGGTGAGGGAGACCCAGTACTTC. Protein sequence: CASSLRTGVRETQYF.

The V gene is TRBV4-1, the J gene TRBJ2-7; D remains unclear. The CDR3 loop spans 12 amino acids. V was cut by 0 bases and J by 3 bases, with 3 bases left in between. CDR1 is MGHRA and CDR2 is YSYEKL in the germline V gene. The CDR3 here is CASSQDGYEQYF. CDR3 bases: TGCGCCAGCAGCCAAGACGGCTACGAGCAGTACTTC.

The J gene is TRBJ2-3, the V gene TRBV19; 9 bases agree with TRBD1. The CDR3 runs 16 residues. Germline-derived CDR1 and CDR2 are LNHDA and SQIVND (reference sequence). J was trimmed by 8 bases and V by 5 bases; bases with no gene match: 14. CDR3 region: CASSGGPGDRDFTQYF. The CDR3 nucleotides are TGTGCCAGTAGTGGGGGGCCCGGGGACAGGGACTTTACGCAGTATTTT.

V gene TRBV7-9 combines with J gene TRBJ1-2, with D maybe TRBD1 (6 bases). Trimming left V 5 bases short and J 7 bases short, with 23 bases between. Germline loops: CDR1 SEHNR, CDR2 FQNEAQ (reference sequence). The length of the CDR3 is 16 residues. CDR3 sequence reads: CASSNPDPRGAGGYTF. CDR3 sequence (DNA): TGTGCCAGCAGCAATCCCGACCCGAGGGGGGCCGGTGGCTACACCTTC.

CDR3 in amino acids: CASSQGTGGKSPLHF. CDR3 DNA sequence: TGCGCCAGCAGCCAAGGCACAGGGGGCAAATCACCCCTCCACTTT. The chain combines TRBV4-3 with TRBJ1-6, with 9 bases fitting TRBD1. The CDR3 totals 15 residues. Germline loops: CDR1 LGHNA, CDR2 YSLEER. V was pared by 1 base and J by 10 bases, with 5 bases of the junction left unmatched.

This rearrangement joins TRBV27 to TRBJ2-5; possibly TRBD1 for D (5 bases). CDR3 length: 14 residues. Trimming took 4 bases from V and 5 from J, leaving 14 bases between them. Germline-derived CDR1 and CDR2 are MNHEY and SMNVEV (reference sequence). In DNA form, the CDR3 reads TGTGCCAGCAGTTCCAATTCAAAGGGGGAGACCCAGTACTTC. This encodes CASSSNSKGETQYF.

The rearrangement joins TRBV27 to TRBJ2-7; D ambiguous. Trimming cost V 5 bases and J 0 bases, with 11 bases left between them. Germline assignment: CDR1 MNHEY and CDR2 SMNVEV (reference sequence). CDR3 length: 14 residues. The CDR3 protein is CASSPVGPSYEQYF. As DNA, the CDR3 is TGTGCCAGCAGTCCCGTAGGCCCCTCCTACGAGCAGTACTTC.

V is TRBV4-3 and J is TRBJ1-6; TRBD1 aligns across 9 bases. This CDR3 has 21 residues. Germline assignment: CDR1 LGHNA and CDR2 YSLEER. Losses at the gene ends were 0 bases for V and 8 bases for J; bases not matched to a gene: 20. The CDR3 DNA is TGCGCCAGCAGCCAAGATTCCCGGGACAGGGTAGAGGGATACTCCTATTCACCCCTCCACTTT. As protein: CASSQDSRDRVEGYSYSPLHF.

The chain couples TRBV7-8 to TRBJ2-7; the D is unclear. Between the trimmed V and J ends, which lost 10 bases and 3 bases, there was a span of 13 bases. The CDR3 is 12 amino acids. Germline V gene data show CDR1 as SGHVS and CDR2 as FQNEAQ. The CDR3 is CATEKLDYEQYF. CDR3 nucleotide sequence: TGTGCCACTGAAAAGCTAGACTACGAGCAGTACTTC.

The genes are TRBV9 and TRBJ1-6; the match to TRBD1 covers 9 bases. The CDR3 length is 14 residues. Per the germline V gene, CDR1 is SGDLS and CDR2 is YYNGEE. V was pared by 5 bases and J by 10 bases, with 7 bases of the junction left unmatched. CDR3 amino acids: CASSHGQGISPLHF. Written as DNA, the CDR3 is TGTGCCAGCAGTCATGGACAGGGGATCTCACCCCTCCACTTT.

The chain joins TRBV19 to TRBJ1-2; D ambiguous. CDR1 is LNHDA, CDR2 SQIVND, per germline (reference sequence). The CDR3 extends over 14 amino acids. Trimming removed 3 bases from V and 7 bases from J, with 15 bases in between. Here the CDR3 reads CASSIDTMAFGYTF. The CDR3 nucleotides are TGTGCCAGTAGTATCGACACGATGGCGTTTGGCTACACCTTC.

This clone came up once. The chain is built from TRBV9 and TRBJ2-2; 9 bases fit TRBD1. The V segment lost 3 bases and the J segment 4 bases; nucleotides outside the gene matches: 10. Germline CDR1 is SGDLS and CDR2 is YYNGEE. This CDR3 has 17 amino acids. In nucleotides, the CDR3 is TGTGCCAGCAGCGACCAGGACAGGGGAACGCTCACCGGGGAGCTGTTTTTT. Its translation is CASSDQDRGTLTGELFF. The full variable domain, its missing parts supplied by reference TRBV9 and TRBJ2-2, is DSGVTQTPKHLITATGQRVTLRCSPRSGDLSVYWYQQSLDQGLQFLIQYYNGEERAKGNILERFSAQQFPDLHSELNLSSLELGDSALYFCASSDQDRGTLTGELFFGEGSRLTVL.

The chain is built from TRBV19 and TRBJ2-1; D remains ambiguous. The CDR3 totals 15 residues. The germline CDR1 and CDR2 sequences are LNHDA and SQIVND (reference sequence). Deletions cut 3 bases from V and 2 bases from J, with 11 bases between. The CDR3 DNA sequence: TGTGCCAGTAGTATCGGGCTAAACGCCTACAATGAGCAGTTCTTC. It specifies CASSIGLNAYNEQFF.

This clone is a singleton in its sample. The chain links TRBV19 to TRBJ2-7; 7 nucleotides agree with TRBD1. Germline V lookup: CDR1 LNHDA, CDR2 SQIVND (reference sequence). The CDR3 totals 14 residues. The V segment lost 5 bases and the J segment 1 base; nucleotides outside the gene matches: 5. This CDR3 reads CASSPGQLSYEQYF. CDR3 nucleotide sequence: TGTGCCAGTAGTCCGGGACAGCTATCCTACGAGCAGTACTTC.

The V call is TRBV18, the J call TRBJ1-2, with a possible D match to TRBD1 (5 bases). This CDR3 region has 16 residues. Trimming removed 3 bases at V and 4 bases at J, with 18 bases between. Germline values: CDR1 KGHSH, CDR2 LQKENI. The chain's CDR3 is CASSPDEGQRGYGYTF. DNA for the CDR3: TGTGCCAGCTCACCGGATGAAGGGCAGAGGGGCTATGGCTACACCTTC.

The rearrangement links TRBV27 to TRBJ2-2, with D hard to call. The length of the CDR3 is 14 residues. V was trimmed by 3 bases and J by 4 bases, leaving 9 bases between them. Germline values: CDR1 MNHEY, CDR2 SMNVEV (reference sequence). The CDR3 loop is CASSFGRATGELFF. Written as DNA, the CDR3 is TGTGCCAGCAGTTTCGGCAGAGCCACCGGGGAGCTGTTTTTT.

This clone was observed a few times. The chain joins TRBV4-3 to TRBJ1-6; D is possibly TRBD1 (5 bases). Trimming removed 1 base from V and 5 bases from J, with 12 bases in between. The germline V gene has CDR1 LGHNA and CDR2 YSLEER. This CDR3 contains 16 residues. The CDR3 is CASSQGPQADNSPLHF. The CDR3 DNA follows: TGCGCCAGCAGCCAAGGGCCACAGGCAGATAATTCACCCCTCCACTTT.

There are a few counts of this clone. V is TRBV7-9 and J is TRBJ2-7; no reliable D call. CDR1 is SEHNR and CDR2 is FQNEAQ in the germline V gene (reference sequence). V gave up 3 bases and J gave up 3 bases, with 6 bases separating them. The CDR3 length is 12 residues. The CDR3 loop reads CASSFTVYEQYF. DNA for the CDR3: TGTGCCAGCAGCTTCACAGTCTACGAGCAGTACTTC.

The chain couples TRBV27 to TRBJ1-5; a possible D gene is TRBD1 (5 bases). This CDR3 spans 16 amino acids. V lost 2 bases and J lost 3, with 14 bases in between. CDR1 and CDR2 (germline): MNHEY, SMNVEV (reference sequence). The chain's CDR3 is CASSLVGTELNQPQHF. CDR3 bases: TGTGCCAGCAGTTTAGTAGGGACGGAACTCAATCAGCCCCAGCATTTT.

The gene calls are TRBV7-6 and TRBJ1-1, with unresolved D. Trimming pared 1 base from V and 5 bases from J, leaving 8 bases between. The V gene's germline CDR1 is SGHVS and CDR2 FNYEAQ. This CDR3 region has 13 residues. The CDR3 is CASSLERWTEAFF. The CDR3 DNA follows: TGTGCCAGCAGCTTAGAGCGTTGGACTGAAGCTTTCTTT.

The CDR3 DNA is TGCGCCAGCAGCCAAACAGAGGGTATTGGGAAACGGGAAGCTTTCTTT. Translating it yields CASSQTEGIGKREAFF. V gene TRBV4-1 combines with J gene TRBJ1-1; D unclear. Looked up from germline, CDR1 is MGHRA and CDR2 is YSYEKL. The V and J ends lost 2 bases and 8 bases respectively, with 21 bases between them. This CDR3 is built from 16 residues.

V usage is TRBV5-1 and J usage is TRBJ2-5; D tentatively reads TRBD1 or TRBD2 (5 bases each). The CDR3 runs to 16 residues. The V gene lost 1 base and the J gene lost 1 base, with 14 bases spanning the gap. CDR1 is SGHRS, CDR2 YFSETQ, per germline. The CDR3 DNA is TGCGCCAGCAGCTTGCCCCAACTAGGGACCCAAGAGACCCAGTACTTC. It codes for CASSLPQLGTQETQYF.

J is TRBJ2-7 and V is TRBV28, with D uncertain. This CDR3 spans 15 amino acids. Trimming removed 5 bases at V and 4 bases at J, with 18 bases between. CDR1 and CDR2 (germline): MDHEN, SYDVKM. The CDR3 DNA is TGTGCCAGCAGTCTATCAGGAAGGGCTCCGTACGAGCAGTACTTC. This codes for CASSLSGRAPYEQYF.

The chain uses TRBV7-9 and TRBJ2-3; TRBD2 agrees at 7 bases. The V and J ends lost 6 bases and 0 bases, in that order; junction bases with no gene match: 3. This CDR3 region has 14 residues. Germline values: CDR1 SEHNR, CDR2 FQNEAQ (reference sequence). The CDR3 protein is CASRGGTSTDTQYF. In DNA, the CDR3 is TGTGCCAGCAGGGGGGGGACTAGCACAGATACGCAGTATTTT.

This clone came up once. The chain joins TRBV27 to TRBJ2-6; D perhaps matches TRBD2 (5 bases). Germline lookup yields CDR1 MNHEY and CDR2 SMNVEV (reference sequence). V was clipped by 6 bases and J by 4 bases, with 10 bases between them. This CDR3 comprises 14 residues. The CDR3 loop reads CASRLAYGANVLTF. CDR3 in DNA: TGTGCCAGCAGGCTAGCCTACGGGGCCAACGTCCTGACTTTC.

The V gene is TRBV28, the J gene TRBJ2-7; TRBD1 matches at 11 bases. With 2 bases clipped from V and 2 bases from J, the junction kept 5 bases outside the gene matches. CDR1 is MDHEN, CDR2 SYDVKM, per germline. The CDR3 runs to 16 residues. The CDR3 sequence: CASSLNLGQGAYEQYF. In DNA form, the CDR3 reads TGTGCCAGCAGTTTAAATCTGGGACAGGGGGCCTACGAGCAGTACTTC.

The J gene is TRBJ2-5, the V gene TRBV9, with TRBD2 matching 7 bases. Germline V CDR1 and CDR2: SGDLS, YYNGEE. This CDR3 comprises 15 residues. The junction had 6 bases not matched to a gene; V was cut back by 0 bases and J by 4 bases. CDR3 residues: CASSVVAGEPETQYF. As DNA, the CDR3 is TGTGCCAGCAGCGTAGTCGCGGGAGAACCAGAGACCCAGTACTTC. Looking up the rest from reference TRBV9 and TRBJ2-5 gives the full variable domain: DSGVTQTPKHLITATGQRVTLRCSPRSGDLSVYWYQQSLDQGLQFLIQYYNGEERAKGNILERFSAQQFPDLHSELNLSSLELGDSALYFCASSVVAGEPETQYFGPGTRLLVL.

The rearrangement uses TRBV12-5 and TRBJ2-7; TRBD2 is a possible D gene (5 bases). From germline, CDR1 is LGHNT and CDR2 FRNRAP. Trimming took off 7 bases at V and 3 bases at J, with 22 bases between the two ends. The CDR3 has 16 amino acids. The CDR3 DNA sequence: TGTGCTAGTGACCTGGGTCGGGGTAGCGCTGACTACGAGCAGTACTTC. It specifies CASDLGRGSADYEQYF.

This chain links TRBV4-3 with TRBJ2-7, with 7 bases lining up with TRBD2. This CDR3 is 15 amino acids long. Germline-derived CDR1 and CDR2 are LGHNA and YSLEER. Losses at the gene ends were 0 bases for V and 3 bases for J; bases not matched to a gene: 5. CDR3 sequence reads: CASSQDVGGYYEQYF. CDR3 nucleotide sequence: TGCGCCAGCAGCCAAGATGTCGGGGGGTACTACGAGCAGTACTTC.